This T cell receptor (beta chain) was sequenced in a study of blood T cell repertoires in COVID-19. Study-wide context: The samples span acute and convalescent COVID-19 from the United States, Italy and Spain. PBMCs, B-cell-depleted T cells, or T cells were the source of the cDNA or gDNA that made up the material.

Original processing notes: Estimates of nucleated cell counts were drawn from the amplification of reference gene primers. Sequenced by immunoSEQ multiplex PCR; TCRdb stores in-frame clones only, minus some. V and J calls and clone size are those listed in that table; D and trimming were worked out from the DNA. The sample comprises 200,000 to 250,000 clones, about 91% of which are singletons, and around 1.4% rests with the top ten. This CDR3 has 13 amino acids. V gave up 4 bases and J gave up 4 bases; unmatched junction bases: 3. Germline V gene sequence: CDR1 SGHRS, CDR2 YFSETQ. The sequencing sample was made of peripheral blood. The sequence came from a man aged 18 to 29 with active or convalescent COVID-19. The V gene is TRBV5-1, the J gene TRBJ1-2, with TRBD1 matching over 8 bases. CDR3 DNA: TGCGCCAGCAGCGGAACAGGGGGCTATGGCTACACCTTC. This codes for CASSGTGGYGYTF.